The 31 T cell receptor beta chains reported below all come from one sample, sequenced in a study of early T cells in non-severe SARS-CoV-2 infection. TCRdb itself ran the 5' RACE reads through MiXCR, one entry per CDR3 protein. The repertoire holds 100,000 to 150,000 distinct CDR3 sequences, with about 15% as singletons. Sequenced material: whole blood. Source of these receptors: an adult who was a healthcare worker with PCR-confirmed SARS-CoV-2 infection or an uninfected control (not recorded which).

The chain employs TRBV7-9 and TRBJ2-1, with 15 bases fitting TRBD2. Germline V CDR1 and CDR2: SEHNR, FQNEAQ (reference sequence). CDR3 length: 15 amino acids. V gave up 5 bases and J gave up 9 bases; unmatched junction bases: 5. The CDR3 here is CASSLGLAGGREQFF. The CDR3 region has the DNA TGTGCCAGCAGCCTCGGACTAGCGGGGGGGCGTGAGCAGTTCTTC.

This clonotype showed up just a few times. The rearrangement joins TRBV9 to TRBJ1-5, with TRBD1 matching over 7 bases. Germline V gene sequence: CDR1 SGDLS, CDR2 YYNGEE. The junction had 3 bases not matched to a gene; V was cut back by 5 bases and J by 4 bases. This CDR3 is 13 amino acids long. The CDR3 bases are TGTGCCAGCAGGGTGACAGGGAATCAGCCCCAGCATTTT. Protein sequence: CASRVTGNQPQHF.

The chain's CDR3 is CASRTGPTTGGYTF. CDR3 sequence (DNA): TGTGCCAGCAGGACTGGACCGACAACTGGTGGCTACACCTTC. The rearrangement uses TRBV6-1 and TRBJ1-2; D ambiguous. The CDR3 is 14 residues long. The V gene lost 6 bases and the J gene lost 7 bases, with 18 bases spanning the gap. Per the germline V gene, CDR1 is MNHNS and CDR2 is SASEGT.

The chain has TRBV20-1 and TRBJ2-3; 8 nucleotides align to TRBD2. V shed 0 bases and J 6 bases; nucleotides not matched to a gene: 8. The germline V gene has CDR1 DFQATT and CDR2 SNEGSKA (reference sequence). The CDR3 consists of 15 residues. CDR3 nucleotides: TGCAGTGCTAGAGACTCAGGGACTAGTCTGGATACGCAGTATTTT. Translating gives CSARDSGTSLDTQYF.

This clonotype has ten or more counts. The genes are TRBV5-1 and TRBJ1-1, with a weak D call TRBD1 (5 bases). The CDR3 extends over 16 amino acids. CDR1 SGHRS and CDR2 YFSETQ come from the germline V gene. V lost 2 bases and J lost 1, with 15 bases in between. CDR3 loop: CASSFYVGDENTEAFF. The CDR3 DNA follows: TGCGCCAGCAGCTTTTACGTTGGGGACGAGAACACTGAAGCTTTCTTT.

This clonotype was recorded a few times. This chain uses TRBV12-3 or TRBV12-4 with TRBJ2-4, with a tentative D call TRBD2 (6 bases). The CDR3 sequence is 16 residues long. Between the trimmed V and J ends, which lost 6 bases and 6 bases, there was a span of 21 bases. CDR3 sequence: CASSPGGAGSRNIQYF. DNA of the CDR3: TGTGCCAGCAGCCCCGGGGGAGCCGGCAGCCGAAACATTCAGTACTTC.

In its sample, this clonotype was seen a few times. The V call is TRBV12-3 or TRBV12-4, the J call TRBJ2-1; D perhaps matches TRBD2 (6 bases). The CDR3 has 13 residues. Trimming stripped 8 bases from V and 7 bases from J, with 15 bases between. The CDR3 protein is CASAPGGLNEQFF. DNA of the CDR3: TGTGCCAGCGCCCCAGGAGGGCTTAATGAGCAGTTCTTC.

Only a few counts were recorded for this clonotype. V usage is TRBV30 and J usage is TRBJ1-3, with D hard to call. V lost 8 bases, J lost 0 bases, and 14 bases lay in between. This CDR3 comprises 14 residues. Per germline, CDR1 GTSNPN and CDR2 SVGIG (reference sequence). The CDR3 DNA reads TGTGCCACCAGTCCACGGCGCTCTGGAAACACCATATATTTT. It specifies CATSPRRSGNTIYF.

This clonotype was counted only a few times. CDR3 protein: CASSLSRKETQYF. DNA of the CDR3: TGTGCCAGCAGTTTAAGCAGAAAAGAGACCCAGTACTTC. The chain couples TRBV12-3 or TRBV12-4 to TRBJ2-5; no firm D call. Trimming removed 2 bases from V and 3 bases from J, with 7 bases in between. The CDR3 contains 13 residues.

CDR3 DNA: TGTGCCTCCACCGGTTCGGTGGGCGTGGGAGATACGCAGTATTTT. Translation: CASTGSVGVGDTQYF. The chain employs TRBV30 and TRBJ2-3, with no clear D. V was trimmed by 7 bases and J by 5 bases, leaving 22 bases between them. In germline, CDR1 is GTSNPN, CDR2 SVGIG (reference sequence). This CDR3 is 15 amino acids long.

There are many counts of this clonotype. The CDR3: CSVPTPNYGYTF. The CDR3 nucleotides read TGCAGTGTTCCAACGCCTAACTATGGCTACACCTTC. The chain links TRBV20-1 to TRBJ1-2; D is unresolved. Germline lookup yields CDR1 DFQATT and CDR2 SNEGSKA (reference sequence). The CDR3 covers 12 residues. Trimming took 7 bases from V and 0 from J, leaving 9 bases between them.

This chain connects TRBV6-2 or TRBV6-3 to TRBJ2-7; 8 bases agree with TRBD1. V gave up 6 bases and J gave up 2 bases; unmatched junction bases: 9. Germline V lookup: CDR1 MNHEY, CDR2 SVGEGT. This CDR3 comprises 15 residues. The CDR3 protein is CASSLPTGEPYEQYF. The CDR3 DNA follows: TGTGCCAGCAGCCTCCCGACAGGGGAGCCCTACGAGCAGTACTTC.

DNA of the CDR3: TGTGCCAGCAGCTTAGCGGGACTGGACAACATGAACACTGAAGCTTTCTTT. Translation gives CASSLAGLDNMNTEAFF. The chain joins TRBV7-9 to TRBJ1-1, with D possibly TRBD1 on 5 matching bases. V lost 0 bases and J 0 bases, leaving 14 bases between the germline ends. There are 17 residues in the CDR3. Germline-derived CDR1 and CDR2 are SEHNR and FQNEAQ (reference sequence).

The chain combines TRBV3-1 with TRBJ1-2; possible D gene TRBD1, 5 bases. The CDR3 totals 15 residues. V was trimmed by 0 bases and J by 6 bases, leaving 14 bases between them. Germline V gene sequence: CDR1 LGHDT, CDR2 YNNKEL (reference sequence). In DNA form, the CDR3 reads TGTGCCAGCAGCCAAGATCAGGGCAGGGCCAATGGCTACACCTTC. As protein: CASSQDQGRANGYTF.

J is TRBJ1-1 and V is TRBV6-5; D ambiguous. The V gene lost 2 bases and the J gene lost 8 bases, with 12 bases spanning the gap. CDR3 length: 13 amino acids. Germline V gives CDR1 MNHEY, CDR2 SVGAGI. The CDR3 nucleotides read TGTGCCAGCAGTTACCGGGCGAACGAAGAAGCTTTCTTT. This sequence encodes CASSYRANEEAFF.

This clonotype was seen a few times. This rearrangement joins TRBV3-1 to TRBJ1-5; no clear D gene. The CDR3 sequence is 14 residues long. With 1 base removed from V and 1 base from J, the gap between germline ends came to 5 bases. The germline V gene encodes CDR1 LGHDT and CDR2 YNNKEL (reference sequence). CDR3 sequence (DNA): TGTGCCAGCAGCCAAGCTTGGAGCAATCAGCCCCAGCATTTT. It yields the protein CASSQAWSNQPQHF. Based on the CDR3 plus reference TRBV3-1 and TRBJ1-5, the full variable domain is DTAVSQTPKYLVTQMGNDKSIKCEQNLGHDTMYWYKQDSKKFLKIMFSYNNKELIINETVPNRFSPKSPDKAHLNLHINSLELGDSAVYFCASSQAWSNQPQHFGDGTRLSIL.

The V gene is TRBV12-3 or TRBV12-4, the J gene TRBJ1-3; no firm D call. There are 13 residues in the CDR3. Trimming cost V 5 bases and J 1 base, with 6 bases left between them. The CDR3 reads CASSAPSGNTIYF. CDR3 DNA: TGTGCCAGCAGTGCCCCTTCTGGAAACACCATATATTTT.

In its sample, this clonotype was seen many times. The chain couples TRBV10-2 to TRBJ1-3, with D possibly matching TRBD1 (5 bases). With 4 bases removed from V and 7 bases from J, the gap between germline ends came to 14 bases. This CDR3 region has 14 residues. Germline V lookup: CDR1 WSHSY, CDR2 SAAADI. CDR3 in amino acids: CASSAAGRANTIYF. In nucleotides, the CDR3 is TGCGCCAGCAGTGCAGCAGGGCGTGCGAACACCATATATTTT.

This clonotype was counted only a few times. The V call is TRBV7-9, the J call TRBJ2-1; D is perhaps TRBD1 (6 bases). The germline gives CDR1 SEHNR, CDR2 FQNEAQ (reference sequence). The CDR3 sequence is 15 residues long. Trimming took 8 bases from V and 0 from J, leaving 14 bases between them. The CDR3 nucleotides read TGTGCCAGCGGACTCGAGGGACACTCCTACAATGAGCAGTTCTTC. Its protein is CASGLEGHSYNEQFF.

V gene TRBV19 combines with J gene TRBJ2-1; no clear D. Germline CDR1 reads LNHDA; CDR2 reads SQIVND (reference sequence). With 6 bases removed from V and 1 base from J, the gap between germline ends came to 10 bases. CDR3 length equals 14 residues. As DNA, the CDR3 is TGTGCCAGTAGCCCTTGGGGTTCCTACAATGAGCAGTTCTTC. It specifies CASSPWGSYNEQFF.

The genes are TRBV2 and TRBJ2-2, with D perhaps given as TRBD1 or TRBD2 (5 bases each). The CDR3 is made up of 14 amino acids. Per germline, CDR1 SNHLY and CDR2 FYNNEI. V was trimmed by 6 bases and J by 4 bases, leaving 12 bases between them. The DNA of the CDR3 is TGTGCCAGCAGACCCGGGACGGTCACCGGGGAGCTGTTTTTT. Amino acids: CASRPGTVTGELFF.

To note about this clonotype: Relative to the germline gene, one junction end is altered; a read error may explain this. V and J are TRBV7-2 and TRBJ1-5; 9 bases line up with TRBD1. This CDR3 is built from 15 residues. Germline loops: CDR1 SGHTA, CDR2 FQGNSA. CDR3 nucleotides: TGTGCCAGCAGCTTAGCGGGGACAGGGAATCAGCCCCTGCATTTT. Protein: CASSLAGTGNQPLHF.

The chain is built from TRBV19 and TRBJ2-1; 10 positions agree with TRBD1. V lost 7 bases, J lost 4 bases, and 13 bases stayed unmatched. In germline, CDR1 is LNHDA, CDR2 SQIVND (reference sequence). The length of the CDR3 is 17 residues. The CDR3 loop is CASKGPEGQGTYNEQFF. The DNA of the CDR3 is TGTGCCAGTAAGGGGCCCGAGGGACAGGGGACGTACAATGAGCAGTTCTTC.

The chain carries TRBV19 and TRBJ2-2; the D is unclear. There are 12 residues in the CDR3. The V gene's germline CDR1 is LNHDA and CDR2 SQIVND (reference sequence). Trimming removed 5 bases at V and 7 bases at J, with 8 bases between. CDR3 nucleotide sequence: TGTGCCAGTAGTCTTGCAGTCGGGGAGCTGTTTTTT. Amino acids: CASSLAVGELFF.

Only a few counts were recorded for this clonotype. The chain combines TRBV6-6 with TRBJ1-1, with TRBD1 matching over 9 bases. With V trimmed by 11 bases and J by 3 bases, 7 bases remained unmatched. Germline loops: CDR1 MNHNY, CDR2 SVGAGI (reference sequence). The CDR3 has 13 amino acids. CDR3 region: CAGRDRVDTEAFF. CDR3 nucleotide sequence: TGTGCCGGCCGGGACAGGGTGGACACTGAAGCTTTCTTT.

For the CDR3, the DNA is TGCGCCAGCAGCCCGGGACAGTACAATGAGCAGTTCTTC. Protein sequence: CASSPGQYNEQFF. V is TRBV5-1 and J is TRBJ2-1; 7 nucleotides line up with TRBD1. The CDR3 has 13 residues. In germline, CDR1 is SGHRS, CDR2 YFSETQ. The ends lost 4 bases at V and 4 bases at J; junction bases unmatched: 2.

This clonotype showed up just a few times. The J gene is TRBJ2-3, the V gene TRBV5-6; no clear D. The CDR3 has 11 amino acids. The germline V gene encodes CDR1 SGHDT and CDR2 YYEEEE. V gave up 4 bases and J gave up 5 bases, with 5 bases separating them. Written as DNA, the CDR3 is TGTGCCAGCAGCAGGGAAGATACGCAGTATTTT. Its protein product is CASSREDTQYF. The complete variable domain, with remaining parts taken from reference TRBV5-6 and TRBJ2-3, reads DAGVTQSPTHLIKTRGQQVTLRCSPKSGHDTVSWYQQALGQGPQFIFQYYEEEERQRGNFPDRFSGHQFPNYSSELNVNALLLGDSALYLCASSREDTQYFGPGTRLTVL.

The gene calls are TRBV29-1 and TRBJ2-7; 9 bases agree with TRBD2. The junction had 20 bases not matched to a gene; V was cut back by 4 bases and J by 4 bases. Germline CDR1 reads SQVTM; CDR2 reads ANQGSEA. The CDR3 has 18 amino acids. The CDR3 sequence: CSVGLALAGPQGMYEQYF. The CDR3 DNA sequence: TGCAGCGTTGGCTTGGCACTAGCGGGTCCTCAGGGGATGTACGAGCAGTACTTC.

This clonotype was seen only a few times. V and J are TRBV18 and TRBJ1-1; the D is unclear. The CDR3 runs to 13 residues. CDR1 and CDR2 from the germline V gene are KGHSH and LQKENI. The V end lost 5 bases, the J end lost 1 base, and 8 bases lay between the germline ends. This CDR3 reads CASSADQNTEAFF. As DNA, the CDR3 is TGTGCCAGCTCAGCTGACCAGAACACTGAAGCTTTCTTT.

DNA of the CDR3: TGTGCCAGCAGCTCAACTAGCGGGGGCCTGGGGACCCAGTACTTC. It translates to CASSSTSGGLGTQYF. The chain uses TRBV7-2 and TRBJ2-5, with 11 nucleotides matching TRBD2. Trimming took 4 bases from V and 7 from J; bases not matched to a gene: 8. The CDR3 runs to 15 residues. Germline CDR1 and CDR2: SGHTA and FQGNSA.

The CDR3 is CASSLQGRPGAEAFF. For the CDR3, the DNA is TGTGCCAGCAGCCTGCAGGGGCGTCCCGGCGCTGAAGCTTTCTTT. The chain joins TRBV2 to TRBJ1-1; the D gene is possibly TRBD1 (6 bases). The CDR3 is 15 amino acids. The V gene's germline CDR1 is SNHLY and CDR2 FYNNEI. V was trimmed by 6 bases and J by 6 bases, leaving 20 bases between them.